Each of the 27 T cell receptor beta chains below was sequenced from the same sample in a study of blood T cell repertoires in COVID-19. TCRdb's table, derived via immunoSEQ multiplex PCR, lists solely in-frame clones and lacks some. The top ten hold 10% of the sample, which has 60,000 or so clones, roughly 87% seen once. The sample comprised peripheral blood. The source of these receptors is a human donor with acute or convalescent COVID-19. The donor label of this sample is uncertain.

This rearrangement joins TRBV6-5 to TRBJ1-2, with D unresolved. CDR3 length: 11 residues. From germline, CDR1 is MNHEY and CDR2 SVGAGI. V shed 5 bases and J shed 8 bases, with 9 bases lying between them. This CDR3 is CASSRGLGYTF. The CDR3 nucleotides are TGTGCCAGCAGTCGCGGACTGGGCTACACCTTC.

This rearrangement joins TRBV3-1 (or the pseudogene TRBV3-2) to TRBJ2-5; TRBD2 might be the D (5 bases). Trimming left V 4 bases short and J 2 bases short, with 17 bases between. Germline lookup yields CDR1 LGHDT and CDR2 YNNKEL (reference sequence). The CDR3 sequence is 16 residues long. The CDR3 loop reads CASSPGVTSGQETQYF. The CDR3 DNA reads TGTGCCAGCAGCCCCGGGGTAACCAGCGGACAAGAGACCCAGTACTTC.

This clone was seen more than once but under ten times. The chain recombines TRBV18 with TRBJ1-3, with TRBD1 matching 8 bases. J lost 0 bases, V lost 3 bases, and 7 bases had no gene match. From germline, CDR1 is KGHSH and CDR2 LQKENI. The length of the CDR3 is 17 residues. The CDR3 sequence: CASSPMDRAYSGNTIYF. The CDR3 region has the DNA TGTGCCAGCTCACCGATGGACAGGGCCTACTCTGGAAACACCATATATTTT.

This clone has just a few counts. The chain joins TRBV27 to TRBJ2-3; TRBD2 agrees at 10 bases. The germline V gene has CDR1 MNHEY and CDR2 SMNVEV (reference sequence). The CDR3 consists of 14 residues. The ends lost 6 bases at V and 3 bases at J; junction bases unmatched: 3. CDR3 region: CASRTSGLTDTQYF. The CDR3 DNA reads as TGTGCCAGCAGGACTAGCGGGTTGACAGATACGCAGTATTTT.

The gene calls are TRBV19 and TRBJ2-2; 10 nucleotides match TRBD1. J gave up 6 bases and V 1 base, and 5 bases lay outside the gene matches. This CDR3 has 16 amino acids. Germline V CDR1 and CDR2: LNHDA, SQIVND (reference sequence). CDR3: CASSIATGGSAGELFF. In DNA form, the CDR3 reads TGTGCCAGTAGTATAGCGACAGGGGGCAGCGCCGGGGAGCTGTTTTTT.

This chain uses TRBV29-1 with TRBJ2-5; 9 bases are shared with TRBD2. V gave up 4 bases and J gave up 5 bases; unmatched junction bases: 5. This CDR3 has 13 residues. Per germline, CDR1 SQVTM and CDR2 ANQGSEA. CDR3 nucleotides: TGCAGCGTTGGTCTAGCGGGAAGTGAGACCCAGTACTTC. This codes for CSVGLAGSETQYF.

CDR3 protein: CAIGEGGGQPQHF. Here the CDR3 DNA reads TGTGCCATCGGGGAGGGCGGGGGTCAGCCCCAGCATTTT. This chain connects TRBV10-3 to TRBJ1-5; the D gene is possibly TRBD1 (5 bases). The CDR3 length is 13 residues. Between the trimmed V and J ends, which lost 8 bases and 6 bases, there was a span of 14 bases. Germline assignment: CDR1 ENHRY and CDR2 SYGVKD.

The chain recombines TRBV9 with TRBJ2-7; TRBD1 agrees at 7 bases. Germline V lookup: CDR1 SGDLS, CDR2 YYNGEE. CDR3 size: 13 residues. Trimming cost V 1 base and J 6 bases; bases outside gene matches: 4. CDR3 in DNA: TGTGCCAGCAGCGTAACCGACAGGGCCGAGCAGTACTTC. Residues: CASSVTDRAEQYF. Combining the CDR3 with reference TRBV9 and TRBJ2-7 gives the whole variable domain DSGVTQTPKHLITATGQRVTLRCSPRSGDLSVYWYQQSLDQGLQFLIQYYNGEERAKGNILERFSAQQFPDLHSELNLSSLELGDSALYFCASSVTDRAEQYFGPGTRLTVT.

The chain has TRBV2 and TRBJ1-1; TRBD1 matches 7 bases. Germline V gene lookup returns CDR1 SNHLY and CDR2 FYNNEI. This CDR3 is built from 15 residues. The ends lost 9 bases at V and 6 bases at J; junction bases unmatched: 16. CDR3 loop: CASGGTDRLPAEAFF. CDR3 in DNA: TGTGCCAGTGGAGGGACAGATCGGCTCCCAGCTGAAGCTTTCTTT.

The J gene is TRBJ1-1, the V gene TRBV11-2; D not certain. In germline, CDR1 is SGHAT, CDR2 FQNNGV. This CDR3 region has 11 residues. V lost 8 bases, J lost 1 base, and 5 bases lay in between. The CDR3 loop is CASQENTEAFF. As DNA, the CDR3 is TGTGCCAGCCAGGAGAACACTGAAGCTTTCTTT.

About this clone itself: In the same sample, other DNA sequences code for this CDR3. The V and J genes are TRBV18 and TRBJ1-6; 11 positions agree with TRBD1. In germline, CDR1 is KGHSH, CDR2 LQKENI. The length of the CDR3 is 14 residues. V trimming: 6 bases; J trimming: 10 bases; junction bases outside the gene matches: 5. CDR3: CASSPGQGESPLHF. CDR3 nucleotides: TGTGCCAGCTCGCCGGGACAGGGGGAATCACCCCTCCACTTT. The whole variable domain, filled in from reference TRBV18 and TRBJ1-6, reads NAGVMQNPRHLVRRRGQEARLRCSPMKGHSHVYWYRQLPEEGLKFMVYLQKENIIDESGMPKERFSAEFPKEGPSILRIQQVVRGDSAAYFCASSPGQGESPLHFGNGTRLTVT.

The gene calls are TRBV18 and TRBJ2-3; 10 bases fit TRBD2. V was pared by 3 bases and J by 1 base, with 4 bases of the junction left unmatched. CDR1 is KGHSH, CDR2 LQKENI, per germline. The CDR3 loop spans 16 amino acids. The CDR3 DNA sequence: TGTGCCAGCTCACCTACGCTAGCGGGGGGCACAGATACGCAGTATTTT. Translated, it gives CASSPTLAGGTDTQYF.

This chain uses TRBV7-2 with TRBJ2-5; D perhaps matches TRBD2 (5 bases). Deletions cut 5 bases from V and 5 bases from J, with 12 bases between. In germline, CDR1 is SGHTA, CDR2 FQGNSA. The CDR3 contains 13 residues. CDR3 residues: CASSPEQRETQYF. The CDR3 DNA reads TGTGCCAGCAGCCCGGAACAGCGGGAGACCCAGTACTTC.

The chain links TRBV5-4 to TRBJ2-7, with D maybe TRBD2 (5 bases). V shed 0 bases and J shed 5 bases, with 12 bases lying between them. Germline V CDR1 and CDR2: SGHNT, YYREEE (reference sequence). The CDR3 is made up of 14 amino acids. The CDR3 sequence is CASSLDGGRNEQYV. DNA of the CDR3: TGTGCCAGCAGCTTGGACGGAGGACGAAACGAGCAGTACGTC.

J is TRBJ2-1 and V is TRBV27; 10 positions agree with TRBD1. The CDR3 covers 15 residues. J lost 9 bases, V lost 7 bases, and 12 bases had no gene match. The germline gives CDR1 MNHEY, CDR2 SMNVEV (reference sequence). The CDR3 nucleotides are TGTGCCAGCACCCGCCGCCAGACAGGGGGCGGTGAGCAGTTCTTC. Residues: CASTRRQTGGGEQFF.

The rearrangement joins TRBV19 to TRBJ2-1, with 10 nucleotides matching TRBD2. The CDR3 spans 17 residues. Per germline, CDR1 LNHDA and CDR2 SQIVND (reference sequence). Trimming took 3 bases from V and 6 from J; bases not matched to a gene: 11. CDR3 DNA sequence: TGTGCCAGTAGTATCGATTCTAGCGGGAGATGGGTCAATGAGCAGTTCTTC. Protein: CASSIDSSGRWVNEQFF.

V and J are TRBV5-1 and TRBJ2-5; 7 bases align to TRBD1. J was trimmed by 3 bases and V by 3 bases; bases with no gene match: 5. Germline loops: CDR1 SGHRS, CDR2 YFSETQ. The CDR3 covers 14 residues. CDR3 region: CASSYRDSKETQYF. CDR3 sequence (DNA): TGCGCCAGCAGCTACCGGGACAGCAAAGAGACCCAGTACTTC.

The gene calls are TRBV27 and TRBJ2-5; maybe TRBD1 (5 bases). Between the trimmed V and J ends, which lost 8 bases and 4 bases, there was a span of 11 bases. The CDR3 length is 12 residues. CDR1 and CDR2 from the germline V gene are MNHEY and SMNVEV (reference sequence). The DNA of the CDR3 is TGTGCCAGCGGAACAGGAATAGAGACCCAGTACTTC. Protein sequence: CASGTGIETQYF.

This chain uses TRBV11-2 with TRBJ2-7; 9 nucleotides align to TRBD1. With 4 bases clipped from V and 3 bases from J, the junction kept 1 base outside the gene matches. This CDR3 has 13 amino acids. In germline, CDR1 is SGHAT, CDR2 FQNNGV. The CDR3, as DNA: TGTGCCAGCAGCTCGGACAGGGGCTACGAGCAGTACGTC. Translating it yields CASSSDRGYEQYV.

This clone was seen only once. The chain combines TRBV4-2 with TRBJ2-7; TRBD1 aligns across 10 bases. The germline V gene encodes CDR1 LGHNA and CDR2 YNFKEQ. V lost 3 bases, J lost 3 bases, and 20 bases stayed unmatched. The length of the CDR3 is 20 residues. The CDR3 sequence: CASSQDPGQGLLAMIYEQYF. DNA for the CDR3: TGTGCCAGCAGCCAGGACCCGGGACAGGGGTTACTAGCGATGATCTACGAGCAGTACTTC.

The rearrangement joins TRBV6-1 to TRBJ1-1; 8 positions match TRBD1. The CDR3 has 16 residues. The germline gives CDR1 MNHNS, CDR2 SASEGT. After removal of 2 bases from V and 0 bases from J, the junction contained 5 bases not matched to a gene. Here the CDR3 DNA reads TGTGCCAGCAGTGAAACCCCGGGACAGGTGAACACTGAAGCTTTCTTT. Residues: CASSETPGQVNTEAFF.

V usage is TRBV10-2 and J usage is TRBJ1-1; D might be TRBD1 (6 bases). Deletions cut 6 bases from V and 4 bases from J, with 15 bases between. Germline V gives CDR1 WSHSY, CDR2 SAAADI. The CDR3 has 14 amino acids. In DNA form, the CDR3 reads TGCGCCAGCAGCACACGGGACACAGGCACTGAAGCTTTCTTT. It codes for CASSTRDTGTEAFF.

The chain joins TRBV18 to TRBJ2-3; 8 positions agree with TRBD2. V lost 2 bases and J lost 1; bases outside the gene matches: 5. Germline CDR1 is KGHSH and CDR2 is LQKENI. The CDR3 loop spans 16 amino acids. The CDR3 coding sequence is TGTGCCAGCTCACCATTGGGTAGCGGGGGCACAGATACGCAGTATTTT. Amino acid sequence: CASSPLGSGGTDTQYF. Variable domain in full (rest from reference TRBV18 and TRBJ2-3): NAGVMQNPRHLVRRRGQEARLRCSPMKGHSHVYWYRQLPEEGLKFMVYLQKENIIDESGMPKERFSAEFPKEGPSILRIQQVVRGDSAAYFCASSPLGSGGTDTQYFGPGTRLTVL.

V is TRBV5-4 and J is TRBJ2-1; TRBD1 aligns across 8 bases. V trimming: 3 bases; J trimming: 1 base; junction bases outside the gene matches: 3. Germline V gene sequence: CDR1 SGHNT, CDR2 YYREEE (reference sequence). This CDR3 region has 15 residues. The CDR3 DNA reads as TGTGCCAGCAGCTCGGGACAGGTGTCCTACAATGAGCAGTTCTTC. The encoded protein is CASSSGQVSYNEQFF.

The V gene is TRBV6-1, the J gene TRBJ1-1, with TRBD1 matching over 10 bases. The CDR3 spans 16 residues. V was clipped by 4 bases and J by 0 bases; unmatched bases: 5. The germline gives CDR1 MNHNS, CDR2 SASEGT. The CDR3 protein is CASSARDRGMNTEAFF. CDR3 nucleotide sequence: TGTGCCAGCAGTGCCCGGGACAGGGGCATGAACACTGAAGCTTTCTTT.

The rearrangement uses TRBV19 and TRBJ2-1; 11 nucleotides agree with TRBD2. Germline CDR1 and CDR2: LNHDA and SQIVND (reference sequence). The CDR3 covers 16 residues. J gave up 3 bases and V 5 bases, and 6 bases lay outside the gene matches. This chain's CDR3 is CASSVTSGSVYNEQFF. CDR3 bases: TGTGCCAGTAGTGTCACTAGCGGGAGTGTCTACAATGAGCAGTTCTTC.

The chain is built from TRBV12-3 or TRBV12-4 and TRBJ1-6; D unclear. V dropped 7 bases and J dropped 8 bases, with 12 bases sitting between them. This CDR3 is built from 13 residues. CDR3 in DNA: TGTGCCAGCAATTCGGGGAGCGATTCACCCCTCCACTTT. It translates to CASNSGSDSPLHF.